This passage covers 7 T cell receptor beta chains from one sample sequenced in a study of blood T cell repertoires in COVID-19. This table comes from immunoSEQ multiplex PCR, and its TCRdb copy is limited to in-frame clones, with some not included. The profile covers some 240,000 clones, with 84% appearing a single time and less than 2% taken by the ten largest. Sequencing used peripheral blood. These receptor sequences come from a middle-aged woman who had recovered from COVID-19.

The rearrangement links TRBV11-2 to TRBJ2-5; D is undetermined. The CDR3 extends over 13 amino acids. Trimming took 0 bases from V and 7 from J, leaving 9 bases between them. CDR1 SGHAT and CDR2 FQNNGV come from the germline V gene. This CDR3 is CASSLDASGTQYF. The CDR3 DNA reads TGTGCCAGCAGCTTAGATGCGAGTGGGACCCAGTACTTC. The variable domain in full, completed from reference TRBV11-2 and TRBJ2-5, reads EAGVAQSPRYKIIEKRQSVAFWCNPISGHATLYWYQQILGQGPKLLIQFQNNGVVDDSQLPKDRFSAERLKGVDSTLKIQPAKLEDSAVYLCASSLDASGTQYFGPGTRLLVL.

The chain is built from TRBV5-1 and TRBJ1-4; tentative D call: TRBD1 (5 bases). Germline-derived CDR1 and CDR2 are SGHRS and YFSETQ. CDR3 length: 16 residues. V lost 0 bases, J lost 6 bases, and 15 bases lay in between. The CDR3 DNA reads TGCGCCAGCAGCTTGGGCGGGAGTTCGGGGCATGAAAAACTGTTTTTT. Protein: CASSLGGSSGHEKLFF.

The rearrangement links TRBV19 to TRBJ1-5, with 8 bases aligning to TRBD1. With V trimmed by 5 bases and J by 2 bases, 2 bases remained unmatched. The CDR3 runs 14 residues. CDR1 is LNHDA and CDR2 is SQIVND in the germline V gene (reference sequence). The CDR3 DNA follows: TGTGCCAGTAGTTGGACAGGGCGCAATCAGCCCCAGCATTTT. It encodes CASSWTGRNQPQHF.

The rearrangement uses TRBV7-9 and TRBJ1-2, with no clear D. The CDR3 runs 15 residues. Trimming took off 5 bases at V and 3 bases at J, with 16 bases between the two ends. Germline V gives CDR1 SEHNR, CDR2 FQNEAQ (reference sequence). The CDR3 loop reads CASSPPSRGDYGYTF. For the CDR3, the DNA is TGTGCCAGCAGCCCCCCGTCGCGAGGTGACTATGGCTACACCTTC.

This chain joins TRBV18 and TRBJ2-1, with D uncertain. Trimming removed 3 bases at V and 0 bases at J, with 18 bases between. The CDR3 loop spans 18 amino acids. Germline values: CDR1 KGHSH, CDR2 LQKENI. For the CDR3, the DNA is TGTGCCAGCTCACCCTCTTTCGGGTCGGGTAGCTCCTACAATGAGCAGTTCTTC. This translates into CASSPSFGSGSSYNEQFF.

The V and J genes are TRBV14 and TRBJ1-2; a weak D match, TRBD1 (6 bases). Trimming removed 3 bases from V and 8 bases from J, with 10 bases in between. CDR3 length: 12 amino acids. From germline, CDR1 is SGHDN and CDR2 FVKESK. Here the CDR3 reads CASSHYRDGYTF. The CDR3 nucleotides read TGTGCCAGCAGCCATTACAGGGACGGCTACACCTTC. Complete variable domain (other parts from reference TRBV14 and TRBJ1-2): EAGVTQFPSHSVIEKGQTVTLRCDPISGHDNLYWYRRVMGKEIKFLLHFVKESKQDESGMPNNRFLAERTGGTYSTLKVQPAELEDSGVYFCASSHYRDGYTFGSGTRLTVV.

CDR3: CASSVAPDSYGYTF. The CDR3 DNA is TGTGCCAGCAGCGTAGCACCGGACAGCTATGGCTACACCTTC. V usage is TRBV9 and J usage is TRBJ1-2, with D maybe TRBD1 (6 bases). This CDR3 region has 14 residues. Trimming cost V 0 bases and J 4 bases, with 10 bases left between them. CDR1 SGDLS and CDR2 YYNGEE come from the germline V gene.